The 14 T cell receptor beta chains presented below share a single source sample, sequenced in a study of GPR56 and killer-like receptors on CD4 memory cells. FACS enrichment separated five CD4+ populations based on killer cell lectin-like receptor and GPR56 expression. TCRdb reprocessed the reads and keeps a single row for each CDR3 protein, giving no DNA. The sample totals 2,600 or so distinct CDR3 sequences. Sequenced input: memory CD4+ T cells from blood. These TCRs come from a human donor in good health.

By frequency, this clonotype registers large. V is TRBV6-5 and J is TRBJ2-2; lacking DNA, the TRBD1 call made by TCRdb goes unchecked. CDR3 length: 15 amino acids. In germline, CDR1 is MNHEY, CDR2 SVGAGI. CDR3 sequence: CASSYVRGNTGELFF.

This chain connects TRBV2 to TRBJ1-3. This CDR3 contains 14 residues. CDR1 and CDR2 from the germline V gene are SNHLY and FYNNEI. The CDR3 is CASSGGNSGNTIYF.

This chain links TRBV4-1 with TRBJ1-3. CDR3 size: 16 residues. Germline V CDR1 and CDR2: MGHRA, YSYEKL. CDR3 amino acids: CASSLFLGLSGNTIYF.

The chain is built from TRBV19 and TRBJ2-6; the D gene TCRdb calls, TRBD2, cannot be checked with no DNA. The germline V gene encodes CDR1 LNHDA and CDR2 SQIVND (reference sequence). This CDR3 has 16 amino acids. The CDR3 sequence: CASSASGRPGANVLTF.

This clonotype shows up as medium-sized by frequency. The chain joins TRBV29-1 to TRBJ2-1; the D call of TRBD2 rests on TCRdb alone, since no DNA is present to check it. The CDR3 is 14 amino acids. Germline V CDR1 and CDR2: SQVTM, ANQGSEA. The CDR3 spells CSVVLGEGGNEQFF.

The chain employs TRBV11-2 and TRBJ2-1. This CDR3 is 17 amino acids long. The germline V gene encodes CDR1 SGHAT and CDR2 FQNNGV. CDR3 loop: CASSPVARRSSYNEQFF.

V and J are TRBV14 and TRBJ2-2. Germline assignment: CDR1 SGHDN and CDR2 FVKESK. The CDR3 loop spans 13 amino acids. CDR3 sequence: CASSQFRTGELFF.

This chain connects TRBV2 to TRBJ1-1; TCRdb names TRBD1, which stays unverified in the absence of DNA. Germline V gene lookup returns CDR1 SNHLY and CDR2 FYNNEI. The CDR3 covers 14 residues. CDR3 loop: CASSRQGLNTEAFF.

The chain joins TRBV5-4 to TRBJ2-7; TCRdb outputs TRBD1, but without DNA this stays unchecked. Germline-derived CDR1 and CDR2 are SGHNT and YYREEE (reference sequence). The CDR3 runs 14 residues. This CDR3 reads CASSSGGSTYEQYF.

This clonotype is deemed large by its frequency. The rearrangement links TRBV6-1 to TRBJ1-5. Germline CDR1 reads MNHNS; CDR2 reads SASEGT. The CDR3 sequence is 13 residues long. The chain's CDR3 is CASSDGRNQPQHF.

This clonotype registers large by frequency. The chain links TRBV7-9 to TRBJ2-2. Germline CDR1 is SEHNR and CDR2 is FQNEAQ (reference sequence). CDR3 length: 15 residues. The CDR3 region is CASSLDLGDTGELFF.

This clonotype is labeled medium-sized based on frequency. The V gene is TRBV27, the J gene TRBJ1-4; checking the TCRdb D call of TRBD1 is not possible without DNA. The CDR3 spans 15 residues. The germline V gene encodes CDR1 MNHEY and CDR2 SMNVEV (reference sequence). CDR3 amino acids: CASSFSGVTNEKLFF.

This clonotype shows up as medium-sized (0.01 to 0.1%) by frequency. This chain connects TRBV29-1 to TRBJ1-3; lacking DNA, the TRBD1 call made by TCRdb goes unchecked. This CDR3 comprises 16 residues. Looked up from germline, CDR1 is SQVTM and CDR2 is ANQGSEA. The CDR3 region is CSVTGTGGISGNTIYF.

Considering frequency, this clonotype is large. V and J are TRBV6-1 and TRBJ1-5. Germline CDR1 reads MNHNS; CDR2 reads SASEGT. The CDR3 covers 12 residues. This CDR3 reads CASTGGNQPQHF.